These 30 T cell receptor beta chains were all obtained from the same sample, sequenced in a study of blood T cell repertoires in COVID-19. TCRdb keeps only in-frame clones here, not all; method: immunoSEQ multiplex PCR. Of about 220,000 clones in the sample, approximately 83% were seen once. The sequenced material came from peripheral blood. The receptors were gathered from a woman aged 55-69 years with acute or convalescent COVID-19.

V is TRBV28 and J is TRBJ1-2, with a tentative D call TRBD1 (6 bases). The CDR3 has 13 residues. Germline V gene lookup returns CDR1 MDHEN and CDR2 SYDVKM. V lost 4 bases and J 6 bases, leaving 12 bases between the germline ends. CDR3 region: CASSSTGFNGYTF. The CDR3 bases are TGTGCCAGCAGTTCTACAGGGTTTAATGGCTACACCTTC.

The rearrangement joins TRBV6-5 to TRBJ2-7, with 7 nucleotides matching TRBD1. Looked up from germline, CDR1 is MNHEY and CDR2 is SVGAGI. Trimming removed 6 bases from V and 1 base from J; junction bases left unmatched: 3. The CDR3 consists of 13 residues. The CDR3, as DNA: TGTGCCAGCAGCGGGACAGCGTCCTACGAGCAGTACTTC. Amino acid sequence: CASSGTASYEQYF.

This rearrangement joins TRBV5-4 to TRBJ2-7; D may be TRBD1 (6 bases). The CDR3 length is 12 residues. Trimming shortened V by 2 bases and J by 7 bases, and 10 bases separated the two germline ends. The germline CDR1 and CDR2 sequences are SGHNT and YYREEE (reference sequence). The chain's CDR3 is CASSLEGVEQYF. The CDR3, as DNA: TGTGCCAGCAGCTTAGAGGGGGTTGAGCAGTACTTC.

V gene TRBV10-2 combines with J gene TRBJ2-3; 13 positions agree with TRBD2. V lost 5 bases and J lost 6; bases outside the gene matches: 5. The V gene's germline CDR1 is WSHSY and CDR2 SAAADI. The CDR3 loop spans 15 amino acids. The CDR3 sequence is CASSPGLAGVDTQYF. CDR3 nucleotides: TGCGCCAGCAGTCCCGGACTAGCGGGGGTCGATACGCAGTATTTT.

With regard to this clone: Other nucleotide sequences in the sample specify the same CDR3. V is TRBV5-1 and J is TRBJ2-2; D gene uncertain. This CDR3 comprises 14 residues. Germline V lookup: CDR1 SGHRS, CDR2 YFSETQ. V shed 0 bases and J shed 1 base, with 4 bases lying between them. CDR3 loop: CASSLGQNTGELFF. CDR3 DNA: TGCGCCAGCAGCTTGGGACAGAACACCGGGGAGCTGTTTTTT.

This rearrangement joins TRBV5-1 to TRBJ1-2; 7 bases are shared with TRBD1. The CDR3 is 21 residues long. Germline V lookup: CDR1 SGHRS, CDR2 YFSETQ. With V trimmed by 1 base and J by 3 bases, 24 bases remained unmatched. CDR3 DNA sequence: TGCGCCAGCAGCTTGTCGGGCGGGATCGGACAGGACCACACAAATTACTATGGCTACACCTTC. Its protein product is CASSLSGGIGQDHTNYYGYTF. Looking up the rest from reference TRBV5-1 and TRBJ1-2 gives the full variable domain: KAGVTQTPRYLIKTRGQQVTLSCSPISGHRSVSWYQQTPGQGLQFLFEYFSETQRNKGNFPGRFSGRQFSNSRSEMNVSTLELGDSALYLCASSLSGGIGQDHTNYYGYTFGSGTRLTVV.

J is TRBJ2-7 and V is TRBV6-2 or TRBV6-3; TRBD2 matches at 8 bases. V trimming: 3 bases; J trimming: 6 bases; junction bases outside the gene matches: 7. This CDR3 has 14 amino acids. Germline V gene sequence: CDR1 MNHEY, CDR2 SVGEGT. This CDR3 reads CASSYSGLVTEQYF. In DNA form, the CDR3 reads TGTGCCAGCAGTTATTCGGGACTAGTGACCGAGCAGTACTTC.

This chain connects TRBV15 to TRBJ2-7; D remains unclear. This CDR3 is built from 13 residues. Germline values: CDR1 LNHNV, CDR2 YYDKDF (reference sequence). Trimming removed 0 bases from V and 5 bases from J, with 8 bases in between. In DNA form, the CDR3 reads TGTGCCACCAGCAGAGATCTCGGTAACGAGCAGTACTTC. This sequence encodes CATSRDLGNEQYF. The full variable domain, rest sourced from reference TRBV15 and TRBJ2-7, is DAMVIQNPRYQVTQFGKPVTLSCSQTLNHNVMYWYQQKSSQAPKLLFHYYDKDFNNEADTPDNFQSRRPNTSFCFLDIRSPGLGDTAMYLCATSRDLGNEQYFGPGTRLTVT.

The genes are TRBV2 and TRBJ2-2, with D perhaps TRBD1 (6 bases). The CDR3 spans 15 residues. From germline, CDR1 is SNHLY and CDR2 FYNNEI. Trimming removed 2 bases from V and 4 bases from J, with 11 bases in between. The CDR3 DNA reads TGTGCCAGCAGTGAATCGCTAGGGGGCACCGGGGAGCTGTTTTTT. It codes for CASSESLGGTGELFF.

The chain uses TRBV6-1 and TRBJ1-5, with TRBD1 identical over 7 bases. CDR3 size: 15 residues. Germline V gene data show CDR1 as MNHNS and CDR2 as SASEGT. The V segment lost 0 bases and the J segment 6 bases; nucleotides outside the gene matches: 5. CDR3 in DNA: TGTGCCAGCAGTGAAGCAGGGGGCATCGGTCAGCCCCAGCATTTT. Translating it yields CASSEAGGIGQPQHF.

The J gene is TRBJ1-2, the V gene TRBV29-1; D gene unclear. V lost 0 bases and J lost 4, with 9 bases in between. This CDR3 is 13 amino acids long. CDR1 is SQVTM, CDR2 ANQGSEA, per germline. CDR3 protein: CSVEDSIVYGYTF. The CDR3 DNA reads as TGCAGCGTTGAAGACTCTATAGTCTATGGCTACACCTTC.

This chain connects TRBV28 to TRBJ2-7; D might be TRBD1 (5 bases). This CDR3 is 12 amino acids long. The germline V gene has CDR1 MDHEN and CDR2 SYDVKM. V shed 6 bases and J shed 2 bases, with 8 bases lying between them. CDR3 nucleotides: TGTGCCAGCAGAAAAGGGGCCTACGAGCAGTACTTC. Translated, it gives CASRKGAYEQYF.

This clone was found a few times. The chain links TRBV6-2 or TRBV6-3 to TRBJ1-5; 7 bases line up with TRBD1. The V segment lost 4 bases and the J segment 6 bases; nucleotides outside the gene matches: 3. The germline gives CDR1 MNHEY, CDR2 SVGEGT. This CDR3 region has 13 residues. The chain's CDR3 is CASSFDRAQPQHF. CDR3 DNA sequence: TGTGCCAGCAGTTTCGACAGGGCTCAGCCCCAGCATTTT.

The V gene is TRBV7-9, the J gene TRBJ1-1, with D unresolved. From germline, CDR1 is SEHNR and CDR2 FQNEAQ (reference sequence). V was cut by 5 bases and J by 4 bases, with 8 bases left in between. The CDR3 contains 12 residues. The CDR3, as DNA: TGTGCCAGCAGCATCGAGTTCACTGAAGCTTTCTTT. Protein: CASSIEFTEAFF.

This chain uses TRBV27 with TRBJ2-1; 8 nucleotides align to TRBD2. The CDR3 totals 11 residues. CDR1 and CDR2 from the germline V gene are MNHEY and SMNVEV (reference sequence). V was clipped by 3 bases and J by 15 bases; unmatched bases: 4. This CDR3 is CASSFSGVLFF. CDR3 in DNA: TGTGCCAGCAGTTTTAGCGGGGTTCTGTTCTTC.

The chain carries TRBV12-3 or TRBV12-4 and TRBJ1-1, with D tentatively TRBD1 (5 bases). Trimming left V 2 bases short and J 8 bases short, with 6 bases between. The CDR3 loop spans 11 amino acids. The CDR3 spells CASSLQGEAFF. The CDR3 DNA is TGTGCCAGCAGTTTACAGGGCGAAGCTTTCTTT.

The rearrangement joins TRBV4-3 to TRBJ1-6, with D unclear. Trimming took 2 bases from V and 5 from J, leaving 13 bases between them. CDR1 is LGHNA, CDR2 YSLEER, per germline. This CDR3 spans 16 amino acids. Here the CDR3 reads CASSQLSKPNNSPLHF. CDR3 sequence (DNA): TGCGCCAGCAGCCAATTGAGTAAGCCTAATAATTCACCCCTCCACTTT.

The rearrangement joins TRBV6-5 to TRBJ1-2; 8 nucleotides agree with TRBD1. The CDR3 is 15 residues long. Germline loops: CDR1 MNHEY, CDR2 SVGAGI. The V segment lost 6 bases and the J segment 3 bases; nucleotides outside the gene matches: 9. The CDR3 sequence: CASRTGESLDYGYTF. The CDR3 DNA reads TGTGCCAGCAGGACAGGGGAAAGTCTCGACTATGGCTACACCTTC.

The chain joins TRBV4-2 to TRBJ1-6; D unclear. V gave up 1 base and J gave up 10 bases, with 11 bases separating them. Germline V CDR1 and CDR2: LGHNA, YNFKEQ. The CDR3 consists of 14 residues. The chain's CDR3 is CASSQVAGESPLHF. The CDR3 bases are TGTGCCAGCAGCCAAGTAGCCGGGGAATCACCCCTCCACTTT.

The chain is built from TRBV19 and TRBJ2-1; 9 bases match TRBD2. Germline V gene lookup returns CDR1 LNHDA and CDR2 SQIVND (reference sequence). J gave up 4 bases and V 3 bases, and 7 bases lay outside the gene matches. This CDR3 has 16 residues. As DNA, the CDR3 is TGTGCCAGTAGTATGAGTATGGCGGGGGGGTACAATGAGCAGTTCTTC. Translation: CASSMSMAGGYNEQFF.

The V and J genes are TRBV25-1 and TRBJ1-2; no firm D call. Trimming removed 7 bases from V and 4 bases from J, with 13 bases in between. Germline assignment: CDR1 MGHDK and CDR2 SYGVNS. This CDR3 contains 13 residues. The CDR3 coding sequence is TGTGCCAGCACACCGGGAGACCTCTATGGCTACACCTTC. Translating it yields CASTPGDLYGYTF.

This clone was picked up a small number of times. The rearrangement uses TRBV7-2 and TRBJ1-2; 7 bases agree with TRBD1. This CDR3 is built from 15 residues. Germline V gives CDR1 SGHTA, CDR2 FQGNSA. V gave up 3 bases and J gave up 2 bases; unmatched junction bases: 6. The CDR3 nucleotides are TGTGCCAGCAGCTTCGGAACAGGGGAAAACTATGGCTACACCTTC. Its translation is CASSFGTGENYGYTF.

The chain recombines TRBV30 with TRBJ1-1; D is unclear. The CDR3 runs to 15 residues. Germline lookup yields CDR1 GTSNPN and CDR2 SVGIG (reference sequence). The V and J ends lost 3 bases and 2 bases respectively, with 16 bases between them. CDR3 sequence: CAWRAGLGPNTEAFF. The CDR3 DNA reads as TGTGCCTGGAGGGCAGGATTGGGCCCTAACACTGAAGCTTTCTTT.

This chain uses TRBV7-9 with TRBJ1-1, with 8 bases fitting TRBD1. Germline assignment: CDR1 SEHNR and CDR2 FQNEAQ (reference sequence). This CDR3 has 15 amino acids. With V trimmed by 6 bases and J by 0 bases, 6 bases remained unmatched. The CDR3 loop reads CASSRGQGLNTEAFF. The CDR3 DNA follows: TGTGCCAGCAGTCGAGGACAGGGATTGAACACTGAAGCTTTCTTT.

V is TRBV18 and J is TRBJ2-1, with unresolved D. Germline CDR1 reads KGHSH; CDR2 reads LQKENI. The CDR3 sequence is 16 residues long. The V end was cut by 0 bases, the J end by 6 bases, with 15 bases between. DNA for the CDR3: TGTGCCAGCTCACCACCGCTTCTCACGTCGGGCAATGAGCAGTTCTTC. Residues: CASSPPLLTSGNEQFF.

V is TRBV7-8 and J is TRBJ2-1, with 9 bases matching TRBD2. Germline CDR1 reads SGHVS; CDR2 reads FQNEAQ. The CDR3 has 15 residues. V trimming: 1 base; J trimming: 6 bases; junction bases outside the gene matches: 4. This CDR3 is CASSLGRGGANEQFF. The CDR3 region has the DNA TGTGCCAGCAGCTTAGGGCGCGGGGGGGCCAATGAGCAGTTCTTC.

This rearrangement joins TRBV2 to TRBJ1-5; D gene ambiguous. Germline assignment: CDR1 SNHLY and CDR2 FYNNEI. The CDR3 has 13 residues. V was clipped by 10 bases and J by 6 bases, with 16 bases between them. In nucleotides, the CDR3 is TGTGCCACCATTCAACAGCCCGGTCAGCCCCAGCATTTT. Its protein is CATIQQPGQPQHF.

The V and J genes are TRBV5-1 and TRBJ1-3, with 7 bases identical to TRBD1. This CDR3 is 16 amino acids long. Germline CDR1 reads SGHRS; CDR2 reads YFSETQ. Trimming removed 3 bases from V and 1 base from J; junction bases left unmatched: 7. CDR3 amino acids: CASSSDRPGSGNTIYF. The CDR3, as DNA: TGCGCCAGCAGCTCGGACAGGCCGGGTTCTGGAAACACCATATATTTT. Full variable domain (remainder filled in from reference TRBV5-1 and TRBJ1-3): KAGVTQTPRYLIKTRGQQVTLSCSPISGHRSVSWYQQTPGQGLQFLFEYFSETQRNKGNFPGRFSGRQFSNSRSEMNVSTLELGDSALYLCASSSDRPGSGNTIYFGEGSWLTVV.

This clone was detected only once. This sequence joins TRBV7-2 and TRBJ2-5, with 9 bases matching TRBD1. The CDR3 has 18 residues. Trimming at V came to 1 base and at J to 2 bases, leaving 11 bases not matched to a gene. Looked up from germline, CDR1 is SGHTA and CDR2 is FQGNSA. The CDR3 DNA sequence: TGTGCCAGCAGCTTAGTAAGGCCGGGGACAGGGATTCAAGAGACCCAGTACTTC. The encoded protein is CASSLVRPGTGIQETQYF.

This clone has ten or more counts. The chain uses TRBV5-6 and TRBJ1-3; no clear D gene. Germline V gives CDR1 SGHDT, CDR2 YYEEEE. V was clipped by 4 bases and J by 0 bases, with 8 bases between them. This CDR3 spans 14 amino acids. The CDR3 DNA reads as TGTGCCAGCAGCCGAGGTGGCTCTGGAAACACCATATATTTT. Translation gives CASSRGGSGNTIYF.